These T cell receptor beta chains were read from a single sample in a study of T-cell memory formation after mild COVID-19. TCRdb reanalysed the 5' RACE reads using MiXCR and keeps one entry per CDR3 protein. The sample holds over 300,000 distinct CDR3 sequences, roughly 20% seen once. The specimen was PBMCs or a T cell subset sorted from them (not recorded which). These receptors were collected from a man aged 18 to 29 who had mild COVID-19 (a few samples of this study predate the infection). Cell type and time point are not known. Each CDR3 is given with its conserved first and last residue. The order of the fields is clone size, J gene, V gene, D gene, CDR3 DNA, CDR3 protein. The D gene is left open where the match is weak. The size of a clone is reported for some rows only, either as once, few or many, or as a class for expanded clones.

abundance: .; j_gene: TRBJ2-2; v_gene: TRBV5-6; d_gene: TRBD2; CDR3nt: TGTGCCAGCAGCTTGGTGACTAGCGGGGGCCGGGGTACCGGGGAGCTGTTTTTT; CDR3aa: CASSLVTSGGRGTGELFF
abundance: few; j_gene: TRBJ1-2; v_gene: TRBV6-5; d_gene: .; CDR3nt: TGTGCCAGCAGGGCACAGGGTTACTATGGCTACACCTTC; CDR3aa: CASRAQGYYGYTF
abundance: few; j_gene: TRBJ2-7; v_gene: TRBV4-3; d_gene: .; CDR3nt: TGCGCCAGCAGCCAAGATGTTAAGGGAACCTACGAGCAGTACTTC; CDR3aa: CASSQDVKGTYEQYF
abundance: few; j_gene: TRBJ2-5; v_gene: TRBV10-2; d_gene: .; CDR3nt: TGCGCCAGCAGTGGCCGCGGTGGCGAGACCCAGTACTTC; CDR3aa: CASSGRGGETQYF
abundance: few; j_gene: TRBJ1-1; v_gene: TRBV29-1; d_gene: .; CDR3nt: TGCAGCCTCCGCGGACGGCTGAACACTGAAGCTTTCTTT; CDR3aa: CSLRGRLNTEAFF
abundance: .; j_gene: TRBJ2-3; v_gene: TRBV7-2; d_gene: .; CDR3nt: TGTGCCAGCAGCCAGACGTATCCGGGGTATACGCAGTATTTT; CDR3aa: CASSQTYPGYTQYF
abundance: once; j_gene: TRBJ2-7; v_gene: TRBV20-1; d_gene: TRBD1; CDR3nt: TGCAGTGCGGACCGGGACAGGGTCCACGAGCAGTACTTC; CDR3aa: CSADRDRVHEQYF
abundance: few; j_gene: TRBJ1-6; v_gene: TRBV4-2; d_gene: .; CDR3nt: TGTGCCAGCAGCCAAGACAGGGCTGACTCACCCCTCCACTTT; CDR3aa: CASSQDRADSPLHF
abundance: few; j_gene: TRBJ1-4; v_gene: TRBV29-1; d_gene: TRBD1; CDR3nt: TGCAGCGTAATGGGACAGGTCAATGAAAAACTGTTTTTT; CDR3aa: CSVMGQVNEKLFF
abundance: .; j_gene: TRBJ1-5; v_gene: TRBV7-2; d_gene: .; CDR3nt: TGTGCCAGCAGCCCGGGGATGTTTCAGCCCCAGCATTTT; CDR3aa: CASSPGMFQPQHF
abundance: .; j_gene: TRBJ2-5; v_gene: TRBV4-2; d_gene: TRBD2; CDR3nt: TGTGCCAGCAGCCGACTAGCGGATAAAGAGACCCAGTACTTC; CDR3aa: CASSRLADKETQYF
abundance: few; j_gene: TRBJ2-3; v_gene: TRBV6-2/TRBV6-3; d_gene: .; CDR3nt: TGTGCCAGCAGCATCCCTGACGGGGGCCTCACAGATACGCAGTATTTT; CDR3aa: CASSIPDGGLTDTQYF
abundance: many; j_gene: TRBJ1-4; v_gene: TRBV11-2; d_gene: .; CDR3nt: TGTGCCAGCAGCTTTCAGGGGAGGTCGAATGAAAAACTGTTTTTT; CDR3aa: CASSFQGRSNEKLFF
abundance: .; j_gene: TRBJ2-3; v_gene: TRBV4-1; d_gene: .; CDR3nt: TGCGCCAGCAGCCAAGATGGGGGGGCCACCACAGATACGCAGTATTTT; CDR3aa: CASSQDGGATTDTQYF
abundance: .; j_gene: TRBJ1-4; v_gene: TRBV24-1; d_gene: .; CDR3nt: TGTGCCACCAGTGCTCCCCGGACCCGGATGTATGAAAAACTGTTTTTT; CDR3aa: CATSAPRTRMYEKLFF
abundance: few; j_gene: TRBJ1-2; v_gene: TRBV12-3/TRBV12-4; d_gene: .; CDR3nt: TGTGCCAGCAGCTCAGCCGTGGGGGGTCATGGCTACACCTTC; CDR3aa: CASSSAVGGHGYTF
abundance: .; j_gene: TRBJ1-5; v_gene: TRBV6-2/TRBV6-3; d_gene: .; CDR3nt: TGTGCCAGCAGCCTTGGGGCCGACAATCAGCCCCAGCATTTT; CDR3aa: CASSLGADNQPQHF
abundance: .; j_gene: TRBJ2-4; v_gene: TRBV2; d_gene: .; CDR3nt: TGTGCCAGCAGTGAAGTCCTTCTTGGGGCCAAAAACATTCAGTACTTC; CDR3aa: CASSEVLLGAKNIQYF
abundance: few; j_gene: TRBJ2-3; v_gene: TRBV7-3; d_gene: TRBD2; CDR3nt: TGTGCCAGCAGCTTAGCTAGCGGGGGCCGCACAGATACGCAGTATTTT; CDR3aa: CASSLASGGRTDTQYF
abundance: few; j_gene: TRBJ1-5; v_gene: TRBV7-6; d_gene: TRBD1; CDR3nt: TGTGCCAGCAGTTCCGGGACAGGAATGCAGCCCCAGCATTTT; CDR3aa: CASSSGTGMQPQHF
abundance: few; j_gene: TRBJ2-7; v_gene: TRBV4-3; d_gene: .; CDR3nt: TGCGCCAGCAGCCAAGATCGTGGGGTACCCTCCTACGAGCAGTACTTC; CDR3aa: CASSQDRGVPSYEQYF
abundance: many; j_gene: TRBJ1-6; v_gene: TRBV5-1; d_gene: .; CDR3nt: TGCGCCAGCAGCTTGTCGGCAGTAAATAATTCACCCCTCCACTTT; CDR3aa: CASSLSAVNNSPLHF
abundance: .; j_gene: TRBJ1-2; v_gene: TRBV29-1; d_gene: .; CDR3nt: TGCAGCGTGGGGCGGGACGGCGACCCCTATGGCTACACCTTC; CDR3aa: CSVGRDGDPYGYTF
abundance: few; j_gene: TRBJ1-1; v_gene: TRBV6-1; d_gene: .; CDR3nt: TGTGCCAGCACCCCGAAAAGCCTCCGGGACCCCAGAGCTTTCTTT; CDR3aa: CASTPKSLRDPRAFF
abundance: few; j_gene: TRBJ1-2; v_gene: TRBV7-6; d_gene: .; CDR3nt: TGTGCCAGCAGCCCTCTTGGGGAGGGCCTCACTAACTATGGCTACACCTTC; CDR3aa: CASSPLGEGLTNYGYTF
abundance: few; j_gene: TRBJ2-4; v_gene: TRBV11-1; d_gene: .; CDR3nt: TGTGCCAGCAGCGGACGTACAGGATCTGCCAAAAACATTCAGTACTTC; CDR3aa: CASSGRTGSAKNIQYF
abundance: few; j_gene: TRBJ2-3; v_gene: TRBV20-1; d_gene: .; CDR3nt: TGCAGTGCTAGCGGGACTTGGGGCACAGATACGCAGTATTTT; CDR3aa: CSASGTWGTDTQYF
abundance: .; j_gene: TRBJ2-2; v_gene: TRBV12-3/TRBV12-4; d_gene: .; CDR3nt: TGTGCCAGCAGTTTAAGCTCGACTGTCGCGAACACCGGGGAGCTGTTTTTT; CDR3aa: CASSLSSTVANTGELFF
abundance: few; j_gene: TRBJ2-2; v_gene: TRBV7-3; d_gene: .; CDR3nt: TGTGCCAGCAGCGATCAGGGGTACGGGGAGCTGTTTTTT; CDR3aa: CASSDQGYGELFF
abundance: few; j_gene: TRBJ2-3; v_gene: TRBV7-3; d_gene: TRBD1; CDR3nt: TGTGCCAGCAGCTCTCTCACAGGGGGCACAGATACGCAGTATTTT; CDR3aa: CASSSLTGGTDTQYF
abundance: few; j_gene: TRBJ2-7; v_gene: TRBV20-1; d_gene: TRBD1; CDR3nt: TGCAGTGCCCCATCCGGGACAGCTTCCTACGAGCAGTACTTC; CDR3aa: CSAPSGTASYEQYF
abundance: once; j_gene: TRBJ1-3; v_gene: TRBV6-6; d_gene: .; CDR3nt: TGTGTCGCCTGGGGTATATACTCTGGAAACACCATATATTTT; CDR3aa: CVAWGIYSGNTIYF
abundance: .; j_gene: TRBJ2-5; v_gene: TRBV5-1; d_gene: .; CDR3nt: TGCGCCAGCGGATTCGGCAAGACTGGGGAGACCCAGTACTTC; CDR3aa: CASGFGKTGETQYF
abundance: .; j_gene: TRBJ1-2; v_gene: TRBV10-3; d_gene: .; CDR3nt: TGTGCCATCAGTGAGACGGTCCATGAAATGGGCTACACCTTC; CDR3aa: CAISETVHEMGYTF
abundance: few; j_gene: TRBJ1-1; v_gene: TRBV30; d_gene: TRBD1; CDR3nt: TGTGCCTGGAACCCAGGGGGGACTGAAGCTTTCTTT; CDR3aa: CAWNPGGTEAFF
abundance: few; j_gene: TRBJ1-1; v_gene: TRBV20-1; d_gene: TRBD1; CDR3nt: TGCAGTGCTCCCCTGTTTGAGGGGGCGTGGGCTTTCTTT; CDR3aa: CSAPLFEGAWAFF
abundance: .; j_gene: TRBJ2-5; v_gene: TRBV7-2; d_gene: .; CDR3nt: TGTGCCAGCAGCTTAACGAGAGAGACCCAGTACTTC; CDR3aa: CASSLTRETQYF
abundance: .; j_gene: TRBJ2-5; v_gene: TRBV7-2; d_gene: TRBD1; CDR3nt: TGTGCCAGCAGCACACTGGGACAGGGTACTAGAAGGACCCAGTACTTC; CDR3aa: CASSTLGQGTRRTQYF
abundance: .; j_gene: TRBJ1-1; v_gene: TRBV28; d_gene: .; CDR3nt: TGTGCCAGCAGAAAGTGGGGGTCGGACACTGAAGCTTTCTTT; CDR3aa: CASRKWGSDTEAFF
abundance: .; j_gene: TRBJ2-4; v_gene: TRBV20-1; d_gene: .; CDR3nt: TGCAGTGCTAACAGAGGAACAGCCAAAAACATTCAGTACTTC; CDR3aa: CSANRGTAKNIQYF
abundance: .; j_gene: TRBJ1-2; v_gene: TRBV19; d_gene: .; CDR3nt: TGTGCCAGTAGCCCAGACAGCCTCTATGGCTACACCTTC; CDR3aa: CASSPDSLYGYTF
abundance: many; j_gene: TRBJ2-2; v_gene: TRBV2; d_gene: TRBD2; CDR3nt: TGTGCCAGCAGCGAGGGACTAGCGGGGGCGAACACCGGGGAGCTGTTTTTT; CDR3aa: CASSEGLAGANTGELFF
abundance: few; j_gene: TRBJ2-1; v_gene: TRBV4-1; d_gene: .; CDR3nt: TGCGCCAGCAGCCTCCGGGACGGCCGTCATGCTGAGCAGTTCTTC; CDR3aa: CASSLRDGRHAEQFF
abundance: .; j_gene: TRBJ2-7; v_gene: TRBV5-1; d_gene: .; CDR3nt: TGCGCCAGCAGCGGAACAGGGGAGCAGTACTTC; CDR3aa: CASSGTGEQYF
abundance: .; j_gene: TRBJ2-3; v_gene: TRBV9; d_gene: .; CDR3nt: TGTGCCAGCAGCGTAGCAGCAGGGCTAGCGACAGATACGCAGTATTTT; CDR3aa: CASSVAAGLATDTQYF
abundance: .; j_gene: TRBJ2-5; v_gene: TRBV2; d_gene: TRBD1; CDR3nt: TGTGCCGTACAGGGGCAAGAGACCCAGTACTTC; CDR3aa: CAVQGQETQYF
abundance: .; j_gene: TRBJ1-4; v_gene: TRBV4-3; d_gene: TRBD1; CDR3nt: TGCGCCAGCAGCCGCCTCACAGGGGGCATGGATGAAAAACTGTTTTTT; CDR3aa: CASSRLTGGMDEKLFF
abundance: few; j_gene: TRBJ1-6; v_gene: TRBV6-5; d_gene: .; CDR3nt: TGTGCCAGCAGTTACTCCAGGGGAAATTCACCCCTCCACTTT; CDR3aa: CASSYSRGNSPLHF
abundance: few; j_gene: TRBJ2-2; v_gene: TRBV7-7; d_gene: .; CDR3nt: TGTGCCAGCAGCATCCAGGGCGGGGAGCTGTTTTTT; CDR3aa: CASSIQGGELFF
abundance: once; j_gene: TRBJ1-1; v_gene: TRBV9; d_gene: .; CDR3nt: TGTGCCAGCAGCGTAGGGCGTTCTGAAGCTTTCTTT; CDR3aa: CASSVGRSEAFF